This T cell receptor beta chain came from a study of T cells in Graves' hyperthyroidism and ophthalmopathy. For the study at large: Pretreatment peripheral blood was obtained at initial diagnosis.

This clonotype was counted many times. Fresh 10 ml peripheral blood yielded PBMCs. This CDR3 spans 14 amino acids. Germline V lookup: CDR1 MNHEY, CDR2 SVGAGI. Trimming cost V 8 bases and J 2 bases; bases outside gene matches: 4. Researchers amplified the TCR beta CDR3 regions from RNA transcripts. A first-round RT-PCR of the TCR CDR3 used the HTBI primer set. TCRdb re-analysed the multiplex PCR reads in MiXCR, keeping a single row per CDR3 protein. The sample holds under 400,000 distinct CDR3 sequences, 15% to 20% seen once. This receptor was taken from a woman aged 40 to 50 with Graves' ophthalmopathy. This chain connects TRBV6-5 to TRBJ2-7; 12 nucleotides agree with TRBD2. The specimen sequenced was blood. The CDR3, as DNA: TGTGCCAGCGGACGACTAGCGGGAGCCTACGAGCAGTACTTC. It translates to CASGRLAGAYEQYF.